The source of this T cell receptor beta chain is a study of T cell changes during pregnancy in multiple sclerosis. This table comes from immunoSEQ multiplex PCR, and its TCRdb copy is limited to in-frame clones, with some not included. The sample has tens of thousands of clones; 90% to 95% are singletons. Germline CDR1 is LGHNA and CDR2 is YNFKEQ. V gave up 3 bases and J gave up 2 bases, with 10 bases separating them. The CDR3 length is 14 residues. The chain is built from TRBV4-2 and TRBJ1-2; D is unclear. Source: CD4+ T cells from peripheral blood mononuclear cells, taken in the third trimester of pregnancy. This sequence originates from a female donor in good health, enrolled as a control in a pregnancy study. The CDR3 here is CASSQGPANYGYTF. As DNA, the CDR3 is TGTGCCAGCAGCCAGGGCCCCGCGAACTATGGCTACACCTTC.